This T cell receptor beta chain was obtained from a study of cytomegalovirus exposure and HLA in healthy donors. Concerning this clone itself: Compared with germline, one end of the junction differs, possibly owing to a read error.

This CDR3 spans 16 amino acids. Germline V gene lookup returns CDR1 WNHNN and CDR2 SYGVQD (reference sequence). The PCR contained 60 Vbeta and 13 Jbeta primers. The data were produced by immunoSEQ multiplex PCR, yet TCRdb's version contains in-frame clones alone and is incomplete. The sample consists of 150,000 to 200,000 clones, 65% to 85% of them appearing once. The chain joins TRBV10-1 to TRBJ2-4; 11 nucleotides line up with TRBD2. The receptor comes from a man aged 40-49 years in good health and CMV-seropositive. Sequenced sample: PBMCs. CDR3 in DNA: TGCGCCAGCAGTGGGAATCTAGCGGGAGGCTATAACAGTCAGTACTTC. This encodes CASSGNLAGGYNSQYF.